This is a list of T cell receptor beta chains from one sample in a study of cytomegalovirus exposure and HLA in healthy donors. The method was immunoSEQ multiplex PCR; TCRdb's version includes in-frame clones alone and lacks a portion of them. The sample lists around 100,000 clones; approximately 78% were seen once. What was sequenced was PBMCs. Receptor source: a woman aged 40 to 50 in good health and CMV-seropositive. CDR3s include the opening cysteine and the closing phenylalanine or tryptophan. D genes are given only for firm matches. Clone sizes are given selectively: once, few, many, or a class where the clone is expanded.

CDR3: CASSAPPGWETQYF
DNA: TGTGCCAGCAGTGCCCCGCCAGGATGGGAGACCCAGTACTTC
length: 14
V: TRBV6-1
D: .
J: TRBJ2-5
size: .

CDR3: CASSYRGKNSPLHF
DNA: TGTGCCAGCAGCTATAGGGGGAAAAATTCACCCCTCCACTTT
length: 14
V: TRBV5-4
D: .
J: TRBJ1-6
size: few

CDR3: CASSFLYRDSGMNTEAFF
DNA: TGTGCCAGTAGCTTCTTGTACCGGGACAGCGGAATGAACACTGAAGCTTTCTTT
length: 18
V: TRBV19
D: TRBD1
J: TRBJ1-1
size: few

CDR3: CASSSLGTGVYNEQFF
DNA: TGTGCCAGCAGCTCCCTCGGGACAGGGGTTTACAATGAGCAGTTCTTC
length: 16
V: TRBV7-6
D: TRBD1
J: TRBJ2-1
size: .

CDR3: CASSPPGLAGTIGHEQYF
DNA: TGTGCCAGCTCACCACCGGGGCTAGCGGGCACTATTGGCCACGAGCAGTACTTC
length: 18
V: TRBV18
D: TRBD2
J: TRBJ2-7
size: .

CDR3: CASSTSGRNEQFF
DNA: TGTGCCAGCAGCACCAGCGGGAGGAATGAGCAGTTCTTC
length: 13
V: TRBV9
D: TRBD2
J: TRBJ2-1
size: .

CDR3: CSVALGRATNYGYTF
DNA: TGCAGCGTCGCCCTCGGCAGGGCGACTAACTATGGCTACACCTTC
length: 15
V: TRBV29-1
D: .
J: TRBJ1-2
size: few

CDR3: CASSLRTGPNEQFF
DNA: TGTGCCAGCAGTTTAAGGACAGGGCCTAATGAGCAGTTCTTC
length: 14
V: TRBV6-5
D: TRBD1
J: TRBJ2-1
size: .

CDR3: CASSVGTSTDTQYF
DNA: TGTGCCAGCAGCGTAGGGACTAGCACAGATACGCAGTATTTT
length: 14
V: TRBV9
D: .
J: TRBJ2-3
size: .

CDR3: CASSEVPPGEQYF
DNA: TGTGCCAGCAGTGAAGTACCTCCGGGTGAGCAGTACTTC
length: 13
V: TRBV2
D: .
J: TRBJ2-5
size: .

CDR3: CASSLSSQGATQPQHF
DNA: TGTGCCAGCAGTTTATCGAGCCAGGGGGCAACTCAGCCCCAGCATTTT
length: 16
V: TRBV27
D: TRBD1
J: TRBJ1-5
size: .

CDR3: CASSLGDGLNPYGYTF
DNA: TGTGCCAGCAGCTTAGGAGACGGACTAAACCCCTATGGCTACACCTTC
length: 16
V: TRBV7-2
D: .
J: TRBJ1-2
size: .

CDR3: CASRSTGERADTQYF
DNA: TGTGCCAGCAGATCAACAGGGGAACGAGCAGATACGCAGTATTTT
length: 15
V: TRBV6-1
D: TRBD1
J: TRBJ2-3
size: .

CDR3: CASTKVGVLEQYF
DNA: TGTGCCAGCACCAAGGTGGGCGTGCTCGAGCAGTACTTC
length: 13
V: TRBV2
D: .
J: TRBJ2-7
size: .

CDR3: CATSRDLPGQGAKFGQPQHF
DNA: TGTGCCACCAGCAGAGATCTACCGGGACAGGGGGCTAAATTTGGTCAGCCCCAGCATTTT
length: 20
V: TRBV15
D: TRBD1
J: TRBJ1-5
size: .

CDR3: CASSQPGDIKQFF
DNA: TGTGCCAGCAGCCAACCCGGGGACATAAAGCAGTTCTTC
length: 13
V: TRBV13
D: .
J: TRBJ2-1
size: once

CDR3: CASSVGGTGLAYGYTF
DNA: TGTGCCAGCAGCGTAGGTGGGACAGGGCTTGCCTATGGCTACACCTTC
length: 16
V: TRBV9
D: TRBD1
J: TRBJ1-2
size: .

CDR3: CASSFGTGGRVSNQPQHF
DNA: TGTGCCAGCAGTTTTGGGACAGGGGGCCGGGTGAGCAATCAGCCCCAGCATTTT
length: 18
V: TRBV28
D: TRBD1
J: TRBJ1-5
size: .